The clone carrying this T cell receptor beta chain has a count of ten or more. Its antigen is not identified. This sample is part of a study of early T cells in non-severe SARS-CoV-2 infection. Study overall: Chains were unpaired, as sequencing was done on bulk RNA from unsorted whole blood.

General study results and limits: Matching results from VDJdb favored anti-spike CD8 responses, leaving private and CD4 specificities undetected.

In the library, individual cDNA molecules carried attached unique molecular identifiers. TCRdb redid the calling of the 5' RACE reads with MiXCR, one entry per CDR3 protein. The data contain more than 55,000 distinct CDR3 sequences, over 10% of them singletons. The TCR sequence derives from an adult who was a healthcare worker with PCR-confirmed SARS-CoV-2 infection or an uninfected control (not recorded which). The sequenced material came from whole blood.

The CDR3 loop reads CSVETKAYEQYF. The CDR3 coding sequence is TGCAGCGTTGAAACCAAAGCCTACGAGCAGTACTTC. This chain joins TRBV29-1 and TRBJ2-7; D is unresolved. Trimming took 2 bases from V and 2 from J, leaving 7 bases between them. Per the germline V gene, CDR1 is SQVTM and CDR2 is ANQGSEA. The length of the CDR3 is 12 residues.